This T cell receptor beta chain is drawn from a study of memory CD8 T cells in hepatitis C reinfection. On the study more broadly: Pre-reinfection samples were taken 55 to 20 weeks before detection.

The length of the CDR3 is 16 residues. CDR1 SEHNR and CDR2 FQNEAQ come from the germline V gene (reference sequence). V shed 1 base and J 4 bases; nucleotides not matched to a gene: 8. The time point is: pre-reinfection, 55 to 20 weeks before reinfection detection. The sorted cells went straight to TCR sequencing with no prior in vitro expansion. Two donors provided sorted CD3+ CD8+ CD45RO- naive CD8 T cells at all three reinfection time points. Assay used: immunoSEQ multiplex PCR; TCRdb lists only in-frame clones, some missing. The repertoire holds 40,000 to 60,000 clones, with roughly 91% as singletons.

The chain carries TRBV7-9 and TRBJ2-3, with 7 bases aligning to TRBD1. Material: naive CD8+ T cells sorted from blood. This TCR derives from a young man with hepatitis C virus infection. CDR3 nucleotide sequence: TGTGCCAGCAGCTTAGGGGGCAGGGGGATGGCAGATACGCAGTATTTT. It translates to CASSLGGRGMADTQYF.